The 14 T cell receptor beta chains below all came from one sample that was sequenced in a study of identical twins. Using its own MiXCR run on the 5' RACE reads, TCRdb lists one record per CDR3 protein. The sample lists roughly 720,000 distinct CDR3 sequences; over 15% were seen once. Another study also made use of these data, one on T cells expressing NK-cell markers.

Sequencing was done on a sample of PBMCs. The receptors shown here come from a woman aged 18 to 35 in good health.

V gene TRBV18 combines with J gene TRBJ1-1, with TRBD1 as a possible D gene (5 bases). This CDR3 contains 13 residues. The germline V and J ends were trimmed by 8 bases and 4 bases, with 14 bases remaining between them. Germline V gene sequence: CDR1 KGHSH, CDR2 LQKENI. CDR3 amino acids: CASADSSVTEAFF. For the CDR3, the DNA is TGTGCCAGCGCAGACAGCTCCGTCACTGAAGCTTTCTTT.

The rearrangement joins TRBV5-1 to TRBJ2-1; 14 nucleotides agree with TRBD2. The germline gives CDR1 SGHRS, CDR2 YFSETQ. The V gene end was trimmed by 4 bases and the J gene end by 0 bases; junction bases not matched to a gene: 3. The length of the CDR3 is 17 residues. The CDR3 DNA reads as TGCGCCAGCAGCGGGACTAGCGGGGGAGACTCCTACAATGAGCAGTTCTTC. Translated: CASSGTSGGDSYNEQFF.

This chain joins TRBV4-3 and TRBJ2-3; no clear D gene. Germline V gene sequence: CDR1 LGHNA, CDR2 YSLEER. V was cut by 0 bases and J by 5 bases, with 6 bases left in between. The CDR3 consists of 13 residues. CDR3 in DNA: TGCGCCAGCAGCCAAGAGCTCGAAGATACGCAGTATTTT. Amino acids: CASSQELEDTQYF.

In this sample, this clonotype turned up a few times. The rearrangement links TRBV11-2 to TRBJ1-1; D is possibly TRBD1 (5 bases). Germline loops: CDR1 SGHAT, CDR2 FQNNGV. The V end lost 0 bases, the J end lost 4 bases, and 12 bases lay between the germline ends. CDR3 length: 15 residues. The CDR3 region has the DNA TGTGCCAGCAGCTTAGATCCAGGGCCGAGCACTGAAGCTTTCTTT. Its protein product is CASSLDPGPSTEAFF.

This clonotype has only a few counts. The chain links TRBV20-1 to TRBJ2-5; TRBD2 might be the D (6 bases). Trimming removed 6 bases at V and 3 bases at J, with 11 bases between. The CDR3 spans 12 residues. Germline CDR1 is DFQATT and CDR2 is SNEGSKA (reference sequence). CDR3 sequence (DNA): TGCAGTGCGCGGGACCGTGAAGAGACCCAGTACTTC. Protein product: CSARDREETQYF.

Here the CDR3 reads CASSSSGSLREQFF. Written as DNA, the CDR3 is TGTGCCAGCAGTTCCTCCGGGTCCCTCCGTGAGCAGTTCTTC. The chain joins TRBV6-5 to TRBJ2-1; D is unresolved. V lost 4 bases to trimming and J lost 9 bases, with 16 bases between them. Germline V gives CDR1 MNHEY, CDR2 SVGAGI. This CDR3 has 14 amino acids.

This clonotype was counted only a few times. The genes are TRBV7-7 and TRBJ2-2, with D tentatively TRBD2 (6 bases). Germline V gene lookup returns CDR1 SSHAT and CDR2 FNYEAQ (reference sequence). Deletions cut 5 bases from V and 10 bases from J, with 14 bases between. This CDR3 region has 13 residues. The CDR3 region is CASSPSRGEELFF. The CDR3 DNA reads as TGTGCCAGCAGCCCCTCGCGGGGCGAGGAGCTGTTTTTT.

The gene calls are TRBV2 and TRBJ1-2; tentatively, D is TRBD1 (5 bases). CDR3 length equals 15 residues. V lost 3 bases, J lost 0 bases, and 11 bases lay in between. Germline CDR1 is SNHLY and CDR2 is FYNNEI. Written as DNA, the CDR3 is TGTGCCAGCAGTGAGGGGGTGTGGGCTAACTATGGCTACACCTTC. It is translated as CASSEGVWANYGYTF.

J is TRBJ2-1 and V is TRBV20-1, with D uncertain. The CDR3 extends over 15 amino acids. The V and J ends lost 0 bases and 0 bases respectively, with 9 bases between them. Looked up from germline, CDR1 is DFQATT and CDR2 is SNEGSKA (reference sequence). The CDR3 loop reads CSARDPQSSYNEQFF. The CDR3 nucleotides are TGCAGTGCTAGAGATCCACAAAGCTCCTACAATGAGCAGTTCTTC.

This clonotype was recorded a few times. The V gene is TRBV7-9, the J gene TRBJ2-1, with 11 positions matching TRBD2. CDR3 length: 15 residues. Germline V lookup: CDR1 SEHNR, CDR2 FQNEAQ (reference sequence). The junction had 4 bases not matched to a gene; V was cut back by 5 bases and J by 4 bases. CDR3 amino acids: CASSTTSGGYNEQFF. The CDR3, as DNA: TGTGCCAGCAGCACCACTAGCGGGGGATACAATGAGCAGTTCTTC.

There are a few counts of this clonotype. This sequence joins TRBV6-5 and TRBJ2-4, with no clear D. Germline CDR1 is MNHEY and CDR2 is SVGAGI. The CDR3 consists of 16 residues. Between the trimmed V and J ends, which lost 2 bases and 0 bases, there was a span of 11 bases. CDR3 in DNA: TGTGCCAGCAGTTACAAGGATAACCTAGCCAAAAACATTCAGTACTTC. It yields the protein CASSYKDNLAKNIQYF.

The chain uses TRBV7-2 and TRBJ2-1, with 9 bases that match TRBD2. Germline V CDR1 and CDR2: SGHTA, FQGNSA. Unmatched junction bases numbered 8, after V lost 5 bases and J lost 6 bases. The CDR3 has 15 amino acids. The CDR3 loop reads CASSPGTSFSNEQFF. The CDR3 nucleotides read TGTGCCAGCAGCCCCGGGACTAGCTTTTCCAATGAGCAGTTCTTC.

This clonotype has more than one count but fewer than ten. The chain is built from TRBV10-1 and TRBJ2-3; weak D call: TRBD1 (6 bases). The CDR3 sequence is 19 residues long. The V and J ends lost 6 bases and 2 bases respectively, with 27 bases between them. Germline V CDR1 and CDR2: WNHNN, SYGVQD (reference sequence). This chain's CDR3 is CASSQSMYGDRSYTDTQYF. CDR3 nucleotide sequence: TGCGCCAGCAGCCAGTCGATGTACGGAGACAGGTCATACACAGATACGCAGTATTTT.

This clonotype was detected only a few times. CDR3 DNA: TGTGCCAGCACCCCAGGGGTTTTCCCGAACACTGAAGCTTTCTTT. Translation: CASTPGVFPNTEAFF. The chain joins TRBV6-1 to TRBJ1-1; tentatively, D is TRBD1 (6 bases). The germline CDR1 and CDR2 sequences are MNHNS and SASEGT. V was cut by 7 bases and J by 1 base, with 16 bases left in between. CDR3 length: 15 amino acids.